This TCR beta chain was recovered during a study of cytotoxic CD8 clonotypes in ibrutinib-treated CLL listed by TCRdb under 2021. For context, the study as a whole: The cohort had eleven to twelve relapsed/refractory and around 16 treatment-naive patients; roughly 18 were IGHV unmutated. Responses were partial in roughly 24 patients and complete in 2; after median 68 months follow-up, roughly 14 stayed in remission and about 12 progressed. Response samples were obtained after a median of 12 months of treatment, with a range of about 6 to 36 months. On average, each sample had roughly 250,000 productive templates and tens of thousands of productive rearrangements. Longitudinal samples were obtainable from about 30% of the roughly 90 participants in the trial. Cryopreserved peripheral blood mononuclear cells were obtained prior to treatment, at the time of response, and at either disease progression or sustained remission. Patients were still on ibrutinib when every remission and progressive disease sample was collected.

As to this clone: Its antigen is still unknown. It has no much larger one-base neighbor in the sample; base qualities were not kept.

What the authors observed across the whole study: Baseline clonality was found to be higher than that of age-matched healthy donors and was strongly correlated with circulating CD8+ T-cell counts. Public clonotypes were found to be uncommon and were observed to contract or remain stable during treatment; the increase in clonality was shown to reflect expansion of private clonotypes at ibrutinib response. At ibrutinib response clonality went up, during sustained remission it held steady, and at progression it dropped back toward baseline. Sampling times were not matched between sustained-remission and progressing patients, and lymph node repertoires were not studied.

Each clonotype received, on average, 10x coverage in deep resolution sequencing performed on a MiSeq, where the target depth lay between 1 in 1 million and 1 in 200,000 T cells. The immunoSEQ hsTCRB Kit was used to generate TCR beta libraries. The authors' analysis ran thus. Data were analyzed with ImmunoSEQ Data Assistant and ImmunoSEQ Analyzer, with V, D and J genes assigned per IMGT definitions. Clonality, which ranges from 0 to 1, was calculated by subtracting the normalized Shannon entropy of productive rearrangement frequencies from one. Only overrepresented clonotypes making up at least 0.05% of the repertoire of each patient were included in the public clonotype analysis. About 13 age-matched healthy donor repertoires from immuneACCESS were used as controls for clonality. In its TCRdb copy, this immuneACCESS table keeps in-frame sequences only and misses some clones. Where compared with another copy, unresolved V genes explain less than half of these, and the others have no known cause. That table furnishes V, J and clone size, whereas the DNA furnished D and trimming. In this sample the table shows over 200,000 clones, 65% to 80% of which occur a single time. The ten largest clones represent around 5.9% of the sample.

In light of the paper, this sample's time point label describes: about 11 months on ibrutinib. For TCR beta library preparation, 1.5 to 2 micrograms of genomic DNA were isolated from cryopreserved PBMCs. Longitudinal blood samples from CLL patients receiving ibrutinib monotherapy were subjected to high-throughput TCR beta sequencing. The patients took part in an open-label, single-center phase 2 trial of ibrutinib monotherapy. This TCR came from a human donor with chronic lymphocytic leukemia. This sample comprised PBMCs, obtained after 12 months of ibrutinib treatment.

Here the CDR3 is given as CASSSSQTSTDTQYF. The nucleotides are TGTGCCAGCAGCTCGTCCCAAACATCCACAGATACGCAGTATTTT. The rearrangement combines TRBV7-2 with TRBJ2-3, with no D gene named confidently. The cysteine opens and the phenylalanine closes a CDR3 of 15 amino acids. CDR3 DNA only is kept here, 45 bases in frame from base 1. The V end loses 4 bases and the J end loses 2 bases, and a stretch of 13 bases separates them. As encoded in the germline V gene, CDR1 is SGHTA while CDR2 is FQGNSA.